This T cell receptor beta chain is from a study of CD8+CD57+ T cells in acquired aplastic anemia. Whole-study results and caveats: Patients and controls were found to share roughly 31 CD8+ CDR3 sequences. Patients and controls were not found to differ significantly in CD8+ Simpson's diversity.

The germline gives CDR1 SEHNR, CDR2 FQNEAQ (reference sequence). Trimming took 7 bases from V and 1 from J, leaving 13 bases between them. The CDR3 is made up of 14 amino acids. This clonotype was recorded at least ten times. No antigen is known for it. Using genomic DNA as the template, TCR beta VDJ and CDR3 profiling was carried out. TCRdb reprocessed the reads via MiXCR and lists one record per CDR3 protein. Found here are 180,000 or so distinct CDR3 sequences, approximately 46% of them singletons; the top ten hold about 2.9%. Material: sorted CD4+, CD8+, or CD8+CD57+ T cells (not recorded which) from PBMCs. The chain uses TRBV7-9 and TRBJ1-1, with D unclear. This clonotype was sampled from a human donor in good health. In DNA form, the CDR3 reads TGTGCCAGCACCTCAACCCAGGCGAACACTGAAGCTTTCTTT. Translated: CASTSTQANTEAFF. Complete variable domain (other parts from reference TRBV7-9 and TRBJ1-1): DTGVSQNPRHKITKRGQNVTFRCDPISEHNRLYWYRQTLGQGPEFLTYFQNEAQLEKSRLLSDRFSAERPKGSFSTLEIQRTEQGDSAMYLCASTSTQANTEAFFGQGTRLTVV.